This is a list of T cell receptor beta chains from one sample in a study of cytomegalovirus exposure and HLA in healthy donors. Clones were read by immunoSEQ multiplex PCR, and TCRdb kept only the in-frame ones, dropping some. The sample has approximately 110,000 clones, 74% seen once. The sample taken for sequencing was PBMCs. The origin of the receptors is a woman between 45 and 65 years old in good health and CMV-seropositive. Both conserved end residues are part of each CDR3. The order of the fields is J gene, clone size, V gene, D gene, CDR3 protein, CDR3 DNA. A D gene is named only where the DNA matches it firmly. The size field is filled for only some rows; it gives once, few, many or a size class.

>TRBJ2-3|-|TRBV4-1|TRBD1
CASSQTGVSTDTQYF
TGCGCCAGCAGCCAGACAGGGGTTAGCACAGATACGCAGTATTTT
>TRBJ1-3|-|TRBV27|-
CASKRSWASQGNTIYF
TGTGCCAGCAAACGGTCTTGGGCCTCTCAGGGAAACACCATATATTTT
>TRBJ2-1|-|TRBV6-5|TRBD2
CASRLNSGGRNEQFF
TGTGCCAGCAGACTTAACTCGGGGGGGCGGAATGAGCAGTTCTTC
>TRBJ1-4|-|TRBV15|-
CATSRGAATNEKLFF
TGTGCCACCAGCAGAGGTGCAGCAACTAATGAAAAACTGTTTTTT
>TRBJ1-5|-|TRBV7-2|-
CASSLDGRANQPQHF
TGTGCCAGCAGCTTAGATGGCAGGGCTAATCAGCCCCAGCATTTT
>TRBJ2-7|-|TRBV11-2|-
CASSFENTEQYF
TGTGCCAGCAGCTTTGAAAACACCGAGCAGTACTTC
>TRBJ1-4|-|TRBV10-3|-
CAISGRGNEKLFF
TGTGCCATCAGTGGGAGGGGTAATGAAAAACTGTTTTTT
>TRBJ2-1|-|TRBV5-1|TRBD2
CASSVSGTSVNEQFF
TGCGCCAGCAGCGTATCCGGGACTAGCGTCAATGAGCAGTTCTTC
>TRBJ2-1|-|TRBV5-8|-
CASSLEPVYNEQFF
TGTGCCAGCAGCTTGGAGCCGGTTTACAATGAGCAGTTCTTC
>TRBJ1-5|-|TRBV9|-
CASSVARARNQPQHF
TGTGCCAGCAGCGTAGCCAGGGCCCGCAATCAGCCCCAGCATTTT
>TRBJ1-1|few|TRBV7-2|TRBD1
CASSSTGGTTEAFF
TGTGCCAGCAGCTCCACAGGGGGTACCACTGAAGCTTTCTTT
>TRBJ1-3|-|TRBV5-1|-
CASSLPGEGNTIYF
TGCGCCAGCAGCCTCCCGGGGGAAGGAAACACCATATATTTT
>TRBJ2-7|-|TRBV10-1|-
CASSEIWQALITYEQYF
TGCGCCAGCAGTGAGATATGGCAGGCCTTAATAACCTACGAGCAGTACTTC
>TRBJ2-7|-|TRBV7-9|-
CASSFGGGTAIYEQYF
TGTGCCAGCAGCTTCGGTGGAGGGACCGCGATCTACGAGCAGTACTTC
>TRBJ1-3|once|TRBV5-6|-
CASSLGNSQNTIYF
TGTGCCAGCAGCTTGGGAAACAGTCAAAACACCATATATTTT
>TRBJ1-2|-|TRBV28|-
CASAGFYGYTF
TGTGCCAGCGCCGGGTTCTATGGCTACACCTTC
>TRBJ2-1|-|TRBV7-6|TRBD1
CASSLAWGTGSSYNEQFF
TGTGCCAGCAGCTTAGCGTGGGGGACAGGGAGCTCCTACAATGAGCAGTTCTTC
>TRBJ2-5|-|TRBV5-1|TRBD1
CASSLPTGRQETQYF
TGCGCCAGCAGCTTACCGACAGGGCGGCAAGAGACCCAGTACTTC
>TRBJ2-4|-|TRBV4-3|-
CASSQVAGREVIQYF
TGCGCCAGCAGCCAAGTCGCGGGCAGGGAGGTCATTCAGTACTTC
>TRBJ1-5|-|TRBV28|-
CASSVNSNQPQHF
TGTGCCAGCAGTGTCAATAGCAATCAGCCCCAGCATTTT
>TRBJ1-1|few|TRBV11-3|-
CASSPPGMEASEAFF
TGTGCCAGCAGCCCCCCGGGGATGGAAGCCTCTGAAGCTTTCTTT
>TRBJ2-3|-|TRBV7-9|-
CASSPSSPTGVSTDTQYF
TGTGCCAGCAGCCCATCCTCTCCCACAGGTGTTAGCACAGATACGCAGTATTTT
>TRBJ1-2|-|TRBV4-1|TRBD1
CASSLGQGNYGYTF
TGCGCCAGCAGCCTTGGACAGGGAAACTATGGCTACACCTTC
>TRBJ2-7|-|TRBV10-2|-
CASSTLRWGRGSEQYF
TGCGCCAGCAGTACCCTAAGGTGGGGGCGCGGGTCCGAGCAGTACTTC
>TRBJ1-5|-|TRBV6-1|-
CASSGGGFRNQPQHF
TGTGCCAGCAGTGGGGGAGGTTTTCGGAATCAGCCCCAGCATTTT
>TRBJ1-3|few|TRBV18|-
CASSPPAGAGNTIYF
TGTGCCAGCTCACCACCCGCGGGGGCCGGAAACACCATATATTTT
>TRBJ2-7|-|TRBV4-1|TRBD1
CASSQGTGGLYEQYF
TGCGCCAGCAGCCAGGGGACAGGGGGTCTATACGAGCAGTACTTC
>TRBJ2-5|-|TRBV15|-
CATSRDQGARSQYF
TGTGCCACCAGCAGAGATCAGGGCGCGAGGTCCCAGTACTTC
>TRBJ1-6|-|TRBV19|-
CASSPTPLARVTSPLHF
TGTGCCAGTAGTCCTACCCCCCTCGCCAGGGTAACTTCACCCCTCCACTTT
>TRBJ1-2|-|TRBV7-9|TRBD1
CASSHRQGDGYTF
TGTGCCAGCAGCCATCGGCAGGGGGATGGCTACACCTTC
>TRBJ1-6|once|TRBV2|-
CASSGLRGPLTLHF
TGTGCCAGCAGTGGGCTCAGGGGCCCTTTGACCCTCCACTTT
>TRBJ2-7|-|TRBV4-1|-
CASSQGYTGLGEQYF
TGCGCCAGCAGCCAAGGATATACAGGATTGGGTGAGCAGTACTTC
>TRBJ1-5|-|TRBV11-2|-
CASSLEGLGHQPQHF
TGTGCCAGCAGCTTAGAGGGGTTGGGGCATCAGCCCCAGCATTTT
>TRBJ2-7|-|TRBV11-2|-
CASSLLRLSKYEQYF
TGTGCCAGCAGCTTATTGAGACTCTCTAAGTACGAGCAGTACTTC
>TRBJ1-5|-|TRBV2|TRBD1
CASSEAGPGQGWQPQHF
TGTGCCAGCAGTGAAGCGGGGCCGGGACAGGGCTGGCAGCCCCAGCATTTT
>TRBJ1-2|-|TRBV15|-
CATSRDIRAWDYGYTF
TGTGCCACCAGCAGAGATATCAGGGCATGGGACTATGGCTACACCTTC
>TRBJ2-7|few|TRBV7-2|TRBD2
CASSLHSSGGYEQYF
TGTGCCAGCAGCTTACACTCTTCGGGGGGCTACGAGCAGTACTTC
>TRBJ1-6|-|TRBV6-6|-
CASSQTQVTNSPLHF
TGTGCCAGCAGTCAAACCCAGGTTACGAATTCACCCCTCCACTTT
>TRBJ2-2|-|TRBV5-4|TRBD2
CASSRSLAGANTGELFF
TGTGCCAGCAGCCGTTCTTTAGCGGGGGCAAACACCGGGGAGCTGTTTTTT
>TRBJ2-5|-|TRBV29-1|-
CSVDQAPVETQYF
TGCAGCGTTGACCAGGCGCCCGTTGAGACCCAGTACTTC
>TRBJ1-2|-|TRBV27|TRBD1
CASSPGDRTYGYTF
TGTGCCAGCAGCCCTGGGGACAGGACCTATGGCTACACCTTC
>TRBJ2-1|-|TRBV12-5|TRBD1
CASGLTGGNEQFF
TGTGCTAGTGGTTTGACAGGGGGGAATGAGCAGTTCTTC
>TRBJ2-3|-|TRBV30|TRBD2
CAWRGLAGGQSTDTQYF
TGTGCCTGGAGGGGACTAGCGGGGGGCCAAAGCACAGATACGCAGTATTTT
>TRBJ2-7|-|TRBV19|-
CATTDSDYEQYF
TGTGCCACTACAGACAGTGACTACGAGCAGTACTTC
>TRBJ2-1|-|TRBV2|TRBD1
CASLRDRETNEQFF
TGTGCCAGCCTCCGGGACAGGGAAACGAATGAGCAGTTCTTC
>TRBJ2-7|-|TRBV28|TRBD2
CASSPSGVSYEQYF
TGTGCCAGCAGTCCTAGCGGGGTGTCCTACGAGCAGTACTTC